The 25 T cell receptor beta chains below were found in one sample sequenced in a study of T cell changes during pregnancy in multiple sclerosis. Produced via immunoSEQ multiplex PCR; TCRdb's table is partial and in-frame only. This table holds some 43,000 clones, about nine tenths found once. This specimen consisted of peripheral blood, obtained in the first trimester of pregnancy. The receptors were gathered from a female donor in good health, enrolled as a control in a pregnancy study.

The chain employs TRBV25-1 and TRBJ2-2, with TRBD1 matching 8 bases. CDR3 length: 16 residues. Trimming removed 1 base from V and 1 base from J; junction bases left unmatched: 2. Germline V lookup: CDR1 MGHDK, CDR2 SYGVNS. CDR3 bases: TGTGCCAGCAGTGAATTCGGGACAGGGAACACCGGGGAGCTGTTTTTT. Its translation is CASSEFGTGNTGELFF.

This chain links TRBV6-6 with TRBJ2-7, with TRBD2 matching over 8 bases. This CDR3 has 16 amino acids. Germline CDR1 MNHNY, CDR2 SVGAGI (reference sequence). The junction had 15 bases not matched to a gene; V was cut back by 6 bases and J by 5 bases. In DNA, the CDR3 is TGTGCCAGCAGAACCCCTGGGACTAGGGTAACCCACGAGCAGTACTTC. Protein: CASRTPGTRVTHEQYF.

The sample holds a few counts of this clone. The chain employs TRBV28 and TRBJ2-7; possibly TRBD2 for D (6 bases). The CDR3 extends over 15 amino acids. The ends were cut back, 2 bases at V and 2 bases at J, with 13 bases in the middle. In germline, CDR1 is MDHEN, CDR2 SYDVKM. The CDR3, as DNA: TGTGCCAGCAGTTTAAGTACGGGGGTGGCCTACGAGCAGTACTTC. This gives the protein CASSLSTGVAYEQYF.

V gene TRBV6-1 combines with J gene TRBJ2-1, with 8 bases aligning to TRBD2. The CDR3 sequence is 15 residues long. V was clipped by 8 bases and J by 5 bases; unmatched bases: 11. CDR1 is MNHNS, CDR2 SASEGT, per germline. CDR3 DNA sequence: TGTGCCAGCCGATTGATAGCGGGGAGCAACAATGAGCAGTTCTTC. Protein product: CASRLIAGSNNEQFF.

The genes are TRBV11-2 and TRBJ2-1, with 10 bases aligning to TRBD2. CDR3 length: 16 amino acids. CDR1 is SGHAT and CDR2 is FQNNGV in the germline V gene. The V gene end was trimmed by 6 bases and the J gene end by 4 bases; junction bases not matched to a gene: 9. CDR3 loop: CASRFKLAGFYNEQFF. Written as DNA, the CDR3 is TGTGCCAGCAGATTTAAACTAGCGGGGTTTTACAATGAGCAGTTCTTC.

In its sample, this clone was seen once. The chain links TRBV7-6 to TRBJ2-1; 7 nucleotides match TRBD2. V shed 4 bases, J shed 7 bases, and the junction held 10 bases outside the gene matches. This CDR3 region has 15 residues. The germline V gene encodes CDR1 SGHVS and CDR2 FNYEAQ. The CDR3 sequence: CASSWGGNSVNEQFF. The CDR3 DNA follows: TGTGCCAGCAGCTGGGGGGGTAATTCGGTGAATGAGCAGTTCTTC.

The chain employs TRBV5-1 and TRBJ2-7; 7 bases map to TRBD1. V trimming: 2 bases; J trimming: 4 bases; junction bases outside the gene matches: 3. Germline-derived CDR1 and CDR2 are SGHRS and YFSETQ. The CDR3 is 13 amino acids. The CDR3 loop reads CASSFYRGYEQYF. The CDR3 region has the DNA TGCGCCAGCAGCTTTTACAGGGGTTACGAGCAGTACTTC.

This clone was detected only a few times. This rearrangement joins TRBV15 to TRBJ1-1; D remains unclear. This CDR3 contains 15 residues. CDR1 LNHNV and CDR2 YYDKDF come from the germline V gene (reference sequence). The V end was cut by 0 bases, the J end by 2 bases, with 10 bases between. The CDR3: CATSRDGRSNTEAFF. DNA for the CDR3: TGTGCCACCAGCAGAGACGGCAGGTCAAACACTGAAGCTTTCTTT.

In its sample, this clone was seen a few times. V and J are TRBV27 and TRBJ2-2; unclear D gene. The CDR3 sequence is 13 residues long. Germline CDR1 is MNHEY and CDR2 is SMNVEV (reference sequence). V lost 6 bases and J 6 bases, leaving 11 bases between the germline ends. CDR3 amino acids: CASSSHMAGELFF. The CDR3 DNA reads as TGTGCCAGCAGCTCCCACATGGCCGGGGAGCTGTTTTTT.

This rearrangement joins TRBV7-3 to TRBJ2-1; TRBD2 matches 8 bases. With V trimmed by 2 bases and J by 6 bases, 6 bases remained unmatched. Germline CDR1 is SGHTA and CDR2 is FQGTGA. The CDR3 covers 15 residues. The CDR3 DNA follows: TGTGCCAGCAGCTTACTCGGGGGGGCCGGCAATGAGCAGTTCTTC. As protein: CASSLLGGAGNEQFF.

The V gene is TRBV11-1, the J gene TRBJ2-7; 7 bases are shared with TRBD2. After removal of 5 bases from V and 3 bases from J, the junction contained 10 bases not matched to a gene. The CDR3 is 15 amino acids. CDR1 and CDR2 from the germline V gene are SGHAT and FQDESV (reference sequence). The CDR3 DNA reads TGTGCCAGCAGCCGCGGCGGGGGTGGCTTCTACGAGCAGTACTTC. Protein product: CASSRGGGGFYEQYF.

This clone was counted once. The chain employs TRBV7-9 and TRBJ2-3; TRBD1 matches at 9 bases. V was clipped by 1 base and J by 4 bases; unmatched bases: 6. Germline V gives CDR1 SEHNR, CDR2 FQNEAQ (reference sequence). The CDR3 has 16 residues. CDR3 in amino acids: CASSLVQGAGSDTQYF. CDR3 in DNA: TGTGCCAGCAGCTTAGTACAGGGGGCGGGCTCAGATACGCAGTATTTT.

The chain uses TRBV7-2 and TRBJ2-1; 10 bases line up with TRBD2. The CDR3 has 17 residues. With 3 bases clipped from V and 0 bases from J, the junction kept 5 bases outside the gene matches. Germline V gives CDR1 SGHTA, CDR2 FQGNSA. CDR3 protein: CASSFISGRSSYNEQFF. CDR3 sequence (DNA): TGTGCCAGCAGCTTTATTAGCGGGAGGAGCTCCTACAATGAGCAGTTCTTC. Full variable domain (missing parts from reference TRBV7-2 and TRBJ2-1): GAGVSQSPSNKVTEKGKDVELRCDPISGHTALYWYRQSLGQGLEFLIYFQGNSAPDKSGLPSDRFSAERTGGSVSTLTIQRTQQEDSAVYLCASSFISGRSSYNEQFFGPGTRLTVL.

The rearrangement uses TRBV6-6 and TRBJ2-3, with D perhaps matching TRBD2 (5 bases). This CDR3 is built from 15 residues. Germline V gene data show CDR1 as MNHNY and CDR2 as SVGAGI (reference sequence). Trimming cost V 4 bases and J 3 bases, with 14 bases left between them. The CDR3, as DNA: TGTGCCAGCAGTTTCCTTTCGGGGAGAACAGATACGCAGTATTTT. It specifies CASSFLSGRTDTQYF.

The chain employs TRBV10-3 and TRBJ2-1; 12 bases match TRBD2. The V gene end was trimmed by 4 bases and the J gene end by 8 bases; junction bases not matched to a gene: 3. The V gene's germline CDR1 is ENHRY and CDR2 SYGVKD. This CDR3 has 14 residues. The DNA of the CDR3 is TGTGCCATCAGTGCGCTAGCGGGGGGGGATGAGCAGTTCTTC. Protein sequence: CAISALAGGDEQFF.

The rearrangement links TRBV7-3 to TRBJ2-2, with 7 bases that match TRBD2. The CDR3 length is 13 residues. CDR1 is SGHTA and CDR2 is FQGTGA in the germline V gene. V dropped 6 bases and J dropped 5; count of bases not matched to a gene: 3. Here the CDR3 reads CASSSGGTGELFF. As DNA, the CDR3 is TGTGCCAGCAGTTCCGGGGGGACCGGGGAGCTGTTTTTT. The full variable domain, completed using reference TRBV7-3 and TRBJ2-2, is GAGVSQTPSNKVTEKGKYVELRCDPISGHTALYWYRQSLGQGPEFLIYFQGTGAADDSGLPNDRFFAVRPEGSVSTLKIQRTERGDSAVYLCASSSGGTGELFFGEGSRLTVL.

The chain uses TRBV10-3 and TRBJ2-1; 7 nucleotides line up with TRBD1. With V trimmed by 4 bases and J by 3 bases, 3 bases remained unmatched. Germline values: CDR1 ENHRY, CDR2 SYGVKD. The CDR3 is 14 amino acids. CDR3 DNA sequence: TGTGCCATCAGTGCCGGGACAGACTACAATGAGCAGTTCTTC. Translation gives CAISAGTDYNEQFF.

The V call is TRBV4-3, the J call TRBJ2-1, with 8 bases lining up with TRBD1. The germline CDR1 and CDR2 sequences are LGHNA and YSLEER. Trimming cost V 1 base and J 8 bases; bases outside gene matches: 13. The CDR3 has 17 amino acids. Here the CDR3 reads CASSQGHPGGHPDEQFF. Written as DNA, the CDR3 is TGCGCCAGCAGCCAAGGACACCCAGGGGGCCATCCCGATGAGCAGTTCTTC.

The chain links TRBV10-3 to TRBJ2-1; D is unclear. Germline assignment: CDR1 ENHRY and CDR2 SYGVKD. V was clipped by 1 base and J by 4 bases, with 5 bases between them. The CDR3 is 13 amino acids. The CDR3 DNA reads as TGTGCCATCAGTGAGTTTAATTACAATGAGCAGTTCTTC. It codes for CAISEFNYNEQFF.

The chain is built from TRBV28 and TRBJ2-5, with 13 bases identical to TRBD2. The J segment lost 2 bases and the V segment lost 6 bases, leaving 3 bases of the junction unmatched. The CDR3 is 15 amino acids. CDR1 is MDHEN, CDR2 SYDVKM, per germline. The CDR3 sequence is CASSSGLAGQETQYF. In nucleotides, the CDR3 is TGTGCCAGCAGCTCGGGACTAGCGGGGCAAGAGACCCAGTACTTC.

The J gene is TRBJ2-7, the V gene TRBV5-6, with 8 bases identical to TRBD2. V was clipped by 0 bases and J by 6 bases; unmatched bases: 8. The CDR3 has 15 residues. Germline V gene lookup returns CDR1 SGHDT and CDR2 YYEEEE. The CDR3 coding sequence is TGTGCCAGCAGCTTGGTAATTAGCGCGGGGGGCGAGCAGTACTTC. This codes for CASSLVISAGGEQYF.

CDR3 region: CASSLGQASGNTIYF. The CDR3, as DNA: TGTGCCAGCAGTTTGGGGCAGGCCTCTGGAAACACCATATATTTT. The chain uses TRBV25-1 and TRBJ1-3, with D tentatively TRBD1 (5 bases). This CDR3 has 15 residues. Germline CDR1 and CDR2: MGHDK and SYGVNS. Trimming removed 5 bases at V and 0 bases at J, with 11 bases between.

The V call is TRBV5-1, the J call TRBJ1-1; no clear D gene. There are 17 residues in the CDR3. The germline V gene has CDR1 SGHRS and CDR2 YFSETQ. The germline V and J ends were trimmed by 0 bases and 4 bases, with 19 bases remaining between them. CDR3 DNA sequence: TGCGCCAGCAGCTTGGGCCCCCTAGAGGGTGAGGGCACTGAAGCTTTCTTT. Amino acid sequence: CASSLGPLEGEGTEAFF. Supplemented by reference TRBV5-1 and TRBJ1-1, the full variable domain reads KAGVTQTPRYLIKTRGQQVTLSCSPISGHRSVSWYQQTPGQGLQFLFEYFSETQRNKGNFPGRFSGRQFSNSRSEMNVSTLELGDSALYLCASSLGPLEGEGTEAFFGQGTRLTVV.

The chain has TRBV6-5 and TRBJ2-1, with a tentative D call TRBD2 (6 bases). V was trimmed by 1 base and J by 2 bases, leaving 12 bases between them. CDR1 and CDR2 (germline): MNHEY, SVGAGI. The CDR3 extends over 16 amino acids. The CDR3 loop reads CASSYYAGPAYNEQFF. CDR3 bases: TGTGCCAGCAGTTACTACGCGGGGCCAGCCTACAATGAGCAGTTCTTC.

The rearrangement links TRBV12-5 to TRBJ2-2; TRBD2 matches 9 bases. V lost 2 bases to trimming and J lost 4 bases; unmatched junction nucleotides: 8. Germline CDR1 LGHNT, CDR2 FRNRAP. The CDR3 length is 17 residues. For the CDR3, the DNA is TGTGCTAGTGGTTTGTCAATAGCGGGAGAAGCCACCGGGGAGCTGTTTTTT. Protein sequence: CASGLSIAGEATGELFF.